These 14 T cell receptor beta chains were sequenced from one sample in a study of CD8 T cells in ankylosing spondylitis. TCRdb recomputed calls from the 5' RACE reads with MiXCR, one row per CDR3 protein. The profile shows 100,000 to 150,000 distinct CDR3 sequences, about a tenth of them singletons. Input material: blood, either unsorted or a sorted T cell fraction (not recorded which). These receptors all stem from a male donor with ankylosing spondylitis or in good health (not recorded which).

This clonotype was counted a few times. The chain is built from TRBV6-1 and TRBJ2-1; the D is unclear. CDR1 and CDR2 from the germline V gene are MNHNS and SASEGT. The CDR3 runs to 14 residues. Trimming pared 6 bases from V and 6 bases from J, leaving 15 bases between. The DNA for the CDR3 is TGTGCCAGCAGGGGAAGTTTCAGGACCAATGAGCAGTTCTTC. Translated: CASRGSFRTNEQFF.

This clonotype was found many times. The chain uses TRBV5-1 and TRBJ1-2, with a weak D call TRBD1 (6 bases). Trimming left V 4 bases short and J 2 bases short, with 12 bases between. The CDR3 runs 14 residues. Germline V gene lookup returns CDR1 SGHRS and CDR2 YFSETQ. The CDR3 region has the DNA TGCGCCAGCAGCCCGGCGGACAGAAACTATGGCTACACCTTC. It yields the protein CASSPADRNYGYTF.

This chain joins TRBV30 and TRBJ1-1; maybe TRBD1 (5 bases). V lost 7 bases and J lost 4, with 19 bases in between. The CDR3 runs 14 residues. CDR1 GTSNPN and CDR2 SVGIG come from the germline V gene (reference sequence). The CDR3 spells CASVRRGGPTEAFF. DNA for the CDR3: TGTGCCTCGGTCCGGAGGGGCGGGCCCACTGAAGCTTTCTTT.

As concerns this clonotype: This may arise from a read error, as a much more abundant clone is one base away. This chain links TRBV12-3 or TRBV12-4 with TRBJ2-1; D tentatively fits TRBD1 or TRBD2 (5 bases each). CDR3 size: 14 residues. The V end was cut by 9 bases, the J end by 4 bases, with 16 bases between. The DNA for the CDR3 is TGTGCCAGTAAAACACGGGGCGCGTACAATGAGCAGTTCTTC. This sequence encodes CASKTRGAYNEQFF.

Many counts were recorded for this clonotype. The rearrangement uses TRBV12-3 or TRBV12-4 and TRBJ2-7; TRBD1 or TRBD2 may be the D gene (6 bases each). This CDR3 has 16 amino acids. The germline V and J ends were trimmed by 7 bases and 0 bases, with 19 bases remaining between them. CDR3: CASTDRGGLSSYEQYF. The CDR3 bases are TGTGCCAGCACCGACAGAGGGGGACTGAGCTCCTACGAGCAGTACTTC.

This clonotype was recorded many times. The V and J genes are TRBV20-1 and TRBJ2-3, with D maybe TRBD2 (5 bases). Trimming shortened V by 6 bases and J by 2 bases, and 15 bases separated the two germline ends. This CDR3 region has 14 residues. Germline V CDR1 and CDR2: DFQATT, SNEGSKA (reference sequence). The CDR3 DNA is TGCAGTGCCGAGGGTCAGGACCACACAGATACGCAGTATTTT. As protein: CSAEGQDHTDTQYF.

This chain joins TRBV20-1 and TRBJ2-1; TRBD2 might be the D (5 bases). With 2 bases removed from V and 2 bases from J, the gap between germline ends came to 13 bases. CDR1 is DFQATT and CDR2 is SNEGSKA in the germline V gene (reference sequence). This CDR3 has 15 amino acids. The DNA of the CDR3 is TGCAGTGCTAGACCGGACTCTTCCACCTACAATGAGCAGTTCTTC. Its translation is CSARPDSSTYNEQFF.

This clonotype was counted only a few times. The chain joins TRBV12-3 or TRBV12-4 to TRBJ2-1, with 7 bases that match TRBD2. This CDR3 is built from 14 residues. V gave up 6 bases and J gave up 2 bases; unmatched junction bases: 4. The CDR3 protein is CASSFGTTYNEQFF. The CDR3 nucleotides read TGTGCCAGCAGCTTCGGGACTACCTACAATGAGCAGTTCTTC.

This clonotype was picked up many times. The chain couples TRBV9 to TRBJ2-3, with 9 bases identical to TRBD2. Germline CDR1 is SGDLS and CDR2 is YYNGEE. The trim removed 3 bases at V and 3 bases at J, leaving 5 bases unmatched. The CDR3 covers 15 residues. For the CDR3, the DNA is TGTGCCAGCAGCGGGACTAGCGCCTCAACAGATACGCAGTATTTT. Translated: CASSGTSASTDTQYF.

There are many counts of this clonotype. J is TRBJ1-1 and V is TRBV12-3 or TRBV12-4, with D hard to call. V was clipped by 4 bases and J by 6 bases, with 9 bases between them. This CDR3 comprises 12 residues. CDR3 DNA: TGTGCCAGCAGTTCTCTCGGCCCTGAAGCTTTCTTT. Residues: CASSSLGPEAFF.

This clonotype was picked up many times. The V gene is TRBV5-6, the J gene TRBJ1-1; D ambiguous. CDR3 length: 13 residues. The germline CDR1 and CDR2 sequences are SGHDT and YYEEEE. V lost 4 bases, J lost 2 bases, and 9 bases lay in between. The CDR3 region has the DNA TGTGCCAGCAGCCCGCCGGGTAACACTGAAGCTTTCTTT. Its protein is CASSPPGNTEAFF.

This clonotype was seen more than once but under ten times. The chain recombines TRBV7-8 with TRBJ2-5; D gene uncertain. V gave up 1 base and J gave up 5 bases, with 14 bases separating them. The germline V gene encodes CDR1 SGHVS and CDR2 FQNEAQ. The CDR3 spans 15 residues. DNA of the CDR3: TGTGCCAGCAGCTTAGAGAGGATAGTTAGGGAGACCCAGTACTTC. It codes for CASSLERIVRETQYF.

A remark on this clonotype: One end of the junction is discordant with germline, which a read error may explain. The rearrangement links TRBV2 to TRBJ1-2; D is uncertain. This CDR3 contains 11 residues. Germline-derived CDR1 and CDR2 are SNHLY and FYNNEI. DNA of the CDR3: TGTGCCAGCAGTCAAAACCGGGCTCTCGCCTTC. Translating it yields CASSQNRALAF.

The CDR3 sequence is CASSFLWDSGANVLTF. The CDR3 bases are TGTGCCAGCAGTTTTCTGTGGGACTCTGGGGCCAACGTCCTGACTTTC. The rearrangement joins TRBV28 to TRBJ2-6; no definite D call. The CDR3 contains 16 residues. The V end was cut by 3 bases, the J end by 0 bases, with 9 bases between. Germline CDR1 and CDR2: MDHEN and SYDVKM.